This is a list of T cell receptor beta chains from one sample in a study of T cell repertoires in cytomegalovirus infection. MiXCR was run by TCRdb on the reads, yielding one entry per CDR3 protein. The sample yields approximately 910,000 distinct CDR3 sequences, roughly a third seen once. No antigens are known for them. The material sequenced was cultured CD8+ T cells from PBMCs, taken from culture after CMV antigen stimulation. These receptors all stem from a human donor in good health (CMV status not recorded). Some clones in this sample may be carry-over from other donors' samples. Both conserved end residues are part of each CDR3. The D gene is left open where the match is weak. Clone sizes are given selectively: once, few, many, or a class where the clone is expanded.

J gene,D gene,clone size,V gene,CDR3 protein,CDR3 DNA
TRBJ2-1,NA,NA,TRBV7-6,CASSFQSNEQFF,TGTGCCAGCAGCTTCCAGTCTAATGAGCAGTTCTTC
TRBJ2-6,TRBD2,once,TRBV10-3,CAISESRLAERTGANVLTF,TGTGCCATCAGTGAGTCTCGGCTAGCGGAGAGGACTGGGGCCAACGTCCTGACTTTC
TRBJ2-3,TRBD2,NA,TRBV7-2,CASSARLAGESTDTQYF,TGTGCCAGCAGCGCGCGCCTAGCGGGGGAGAGCACAGATACGCAGTATTTT
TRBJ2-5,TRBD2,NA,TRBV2,CASRRGASGEETQYF,TGTGCCAGCAGAAGAGGGGCTAGCGGCGAAGAGACCCAGTACTTC
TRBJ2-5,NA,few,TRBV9,CASRPAGKETQYF,TGTGCCAGCAGACCGGCGGGTAAAGAGACCCAGTACTTC
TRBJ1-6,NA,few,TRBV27,CASSRGTKGNPPARNNNSPLHF,TGTGCCAGCAGCCGGGGGACAAAGGGAAATCCTCCGGCAAGGAACAATAATTCACCCCTCCACTTT
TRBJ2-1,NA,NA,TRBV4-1,CASSQGERDEQFF,TGCGCCAGCAGCCAGGGGGAGCGGGATGAGCAGTTCTTC
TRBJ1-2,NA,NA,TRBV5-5,CASSLTLGGAGYGYTF,TGTGCCAGCAGCCTAACCTTGGGGGGGGCCGGCTATGGCTACACCTTC
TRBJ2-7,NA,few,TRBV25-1,CASSEYFGAEGTPYEQYF,TGTGCCAGCAGTGAATATTTTGGCGCGGAGGGGACGCCTTACGAGCAGTACTTC
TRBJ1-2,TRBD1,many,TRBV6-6,CASSITPQGNYGYTF,TGTGCCAGCAGTATCACCCCACAGGGGAACTATGGCTACACCTTC
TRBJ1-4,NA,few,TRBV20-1,CSARDLWEDDGKLFF,TGCAGTGCTAGAGATCTTTGGGAGGACGATGGAAAACTGTTTTTT
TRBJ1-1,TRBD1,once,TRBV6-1,CASSEKVQGAAGPSNTEAFF,TGTGCCAGCAGTGAAAAAGTCCAGGGGGCGGCTGGGCCGTCGAACACTGAAGCTTTCTTT
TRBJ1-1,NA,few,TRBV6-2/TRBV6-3,CASSYQVGAKNTEAFF,TGTGCCAGCAGTTACCAGGTGGGGGCAAAGAACACTGAAGCTTTCTTT
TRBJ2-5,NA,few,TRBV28,CASSFPERWETQYF,TGTGCCAGCAGTTTTCCGGAGAGATGGGAGACCCAGTACTTC
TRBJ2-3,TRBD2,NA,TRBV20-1,CSAGGDGADTQYF,TGCAGTGCCGGGGGGGACGGGGCAGATACGCAGTATTTT
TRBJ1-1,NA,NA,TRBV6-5,CASNAGGYTEAFF,TGTGCCAGCAATGCGGGGGGGTACACTGAAGCTTTCTTT
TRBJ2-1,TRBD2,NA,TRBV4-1,CASSVRRGGLDNEQFF,TGCGCCAGCAGCGTCCGGCGGGGGGGGCTCGACAATGAGCAGTTCTTC
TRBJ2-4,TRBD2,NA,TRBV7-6,CASSSTGRVIQYF,TGTGCCAGCAGCTCGACCGGGAGGGTCATTCAGTACTTC
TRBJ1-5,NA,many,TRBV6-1,CASKPGTGYGQPQHF,TGTGCCAGTAAGCCCGGAACAGGGTATGGACAGCCCCAGCATTTT
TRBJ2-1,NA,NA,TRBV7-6,CASTVRVNEQFF,TGTGCCAGCACCGTCAGGGTGAATGAGCAGTTCTTC
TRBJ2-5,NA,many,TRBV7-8,CASLGETQYF,TGTGCCAGCCTCGGAGAGACCCAGTACTTC
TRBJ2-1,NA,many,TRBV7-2,CASAFPGDIPMTQFF,TGTGCCAGCGCGTTTCCAGGGGACATTCCAATGACGCAGTTCTTC
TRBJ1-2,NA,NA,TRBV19,CASSFSGTANYGYTF,TGTGCCAGTAGCTTCTCGGGGACCGCTAACTATGGCTACACCTTC
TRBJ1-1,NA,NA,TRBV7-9,CASSLGVGHHTEAFF,TGTGCCAGCAGCTTAGGAGTGGGACACCACACTGAAGCTTTCTTT